One sample yielded the 32 T cell receptor beta chains listed below, sequenced in a study of blood T cell repertoires in COVID-19. Sequencing was performed with immunoSEQ multiplex PCR; in TCRdb, only in-frame clones are kept and a portion is missing. The sample includes about 94,000 clones, about 80% seen only once; the top ten take under 25%. The sequencing input was peripheral blood. The receptors derive from a woman over 75 with acute or convalescent COVID-19.

The V call is TRBV29-1, the J call TRBJ2-1; D is possibly TRBD2 (5 bases). Trimming pared 6 bases from V and 8 bases from J, leaving 17 bases between. The germline gives CDR1 SQVTM, CDR2 ANQGSEA. This CDR3 region has 13 residues. Here the CDR3 DNA reads TGCAGCGTCGCGGGCAGAAGAAGGGATGAGCAGTTCTTC. Translated: CSVAGRRRDEQFF.

The chain combines TRBV6-2 or TRBV6-3 with TRBJ1-2; TRBD1 matches 9 bases. Per the germline V gene, CDR1 is MNHEY and CDR2 is SVGEGT. The CDR3 has 16 residues. With V trimmed by 5 bases and J by 3 bases, 10 bases remained unmatched. The DNA for the CDR3 is TGTGCCAGCAGTAAGACCCGGACAGGGGATTACTATGGCTACACCTTC. Protein sequence: CASSKTRTGDYYGYTF.

The V gene is TRBV4-1, the J gene TRBJ2-1; a possible D gene is TRBD1 (5 bases). CDR1 is MGHRA and CDR2 is YSYEKL in the germline V gene. The CDR3 spans 13 residues. V lost 2 bases to trimming and J lost 7 bases, with 9 bases between them. CDR3 sequence reads: CASSQLRGNEQFF. In DNA, the CDR3 is TGCGCCAGCAGCCAATTAAGGGGAAATGAGCAGTTCTTC.

J is TRBJ2-3 and V is TRBV7-8; 9 positions match TRBD2. The CDR3 covers 16 residues. From germline, CDR1 is SGHVS and CDR2 FQNEAQ. The J segment lost 0 bases and the V segment lost 5 bases, leaving 6 bases of the junction unmatched. CDR3 DNA sequence: TGTGCCAGCAGCCCAAGCGGGGGGTCCAGCACAGATACGCAGTATTTT. Residues: CASSPSGGSSTDTQYF. The full variable domain, in which reference TRBV7-8 and TRBJ2-3 provide the parts outside the CDR3, is GAGVSQSPRYKVAKRGQDVALRCDPISGHVSLFWYQQALGQGPEFLTYFQNEAQLDKSGLPSDRFFAERPEGSVSTLKIQRTQQEDSAVYLCASSPSGGSSTDTQYFGPGTRLTVL.

This clone was picked up a small number of times. The rearrangement joins TRBV6-5 to TRBJ2-2; D call uncertain. This CDR3 comprises 15 residues. The V gene's germline CDR1 is MNHEY and CDR2 SVGAGI. Trimming shortened V by 6 bases and J by 2 bases, and 13 bases separated the two germline ends. This CDR3 reads CASSIGPPNTGELFF. The CDR3 region has the DNA TGTGCCAGCAGCATTGGGCCCCCAAACACCGGGGAGCTGTTTTTT.

V and J are TRBV3-1 (or the pseudogene TRBV3-2) and TRBJ2-7, with 16 bases lining up with TRBD2. This CDR3 is 20 amino acids long. V lost 6 bases and J lost 6; bases outside the gene matches: 20. Germline V gene sequence: CDR1 LGHDT, CDR2 YNNKEL (reference sequence). This CDR3 reads CASSRAGTSGRAFKLFEQYF. CDR3 sequence (DNA): TGTGCCAGCAGTCGTGCCGGGACTAGCGGGAGGGCCTTCAAGCTCTTCGAGCAGTACTTC.

This clone was recorded once. V usage is TRBV2 and J usage is TRBJ1-3, with TRBD1 as a possible D gene (5 bases). Germline lookup yields CDR1 SNHLY and CDR2 FYNNEI. V lost 3 bases and J lost 1, with 7 bases in between. The CDR3 totals 14 residues. The CDR3 coding sequence is TGTGCCAGCAGTGAGGCAGGGTCTGGAAACACCATATATTTT. Encoded protein: CASSEAGSGNTIYF.

The chain combines TRBV18 with TRBJ2-5; D call uncertain. The V end was cut by 2 bases, the J end by 1 base, with 11 bases between. The CDR3 runs to 15 residues. The germline V gene encodes CDR1 KGHSH and CDR2 LQKENI. Written as DNA, the CDR3 is TGTGCCAGCTCACCAAACATTGAAACCCAAGAGACCCAGTACTTC. This gives the protein CASSPNIETQETQYF.

The CDR3 region has the DNA TGCGCCAGCAGCTTTCAGGTTACCTACGAGCAGTACTTC. Translated, it gives CASSFQVTYEQYF. The rearrangement links TRBV5-1 to TRBJ2-7; D call uncertain. The germline CDR1 and CDR2 sequences are SGHRS and YFSETQ. V was cut by 2 bases and J by 2 bases, with 8 bases left in between. The CDR3 is 13 residues long. The full variable domain, its missing parts supplied by reference TRBV5-1 and TRBJ2-7, is KAGVTQTPRYLIKTRGQQVTLSCSPISGHRSVSWYQQTPGQGLQFLFEYFSETQRNKGNFPGRFSGRQFSNSRSEMNVSTLELGDSALYLCASSFQVTYEQYFGPGTRLTVT.

This sequence joins TRBV18 and TRBJ2-7, with D possibly being TRBD2 (7 bases). This CDR3 comprises 14 residues. Trimming pared 2 bases from V and 4 bases from J, leaving 12 bases between. CDR1 and CDR2 (germline): KGHSH, LQKENI. The CDR3 sequence: CASSPAGAQYEQYF. DNA of the CDR3: TGTGCCAGCTCACCAGCGGGGGCTCAGTACGAGCAGTACTTC.

The chain joins TRBV5-1 to TRBJ1-4; D remains unclear. CDR3 length equals 14 residues. Germline loops: CDR1 SGHRS, CDR2 YFSETQ. Trimming left V 0 bases short and J 6 bases short, with 9 bases between. CDR3 nucleotide sequence: TGCGCCAGCAGCTTGGAGGCAGGCGATGAAAAACTGTTTTTT. Translated: CASSLEAGDEKLFF.

The chain couples TRBV25-1 to TRBJ1-1; D might be TRBD1 (5 bases). With 0 bases removed from V and 11 bases from J, the gap between germline ends came to 22 bases. Germline assignment: CDR1 MGHDK and CDR2 SYGVNS. The CDR3 runs 16 residues. CDR3 amino acids: CASSEYSGQGGGDAFF. In DNA form, the CDR3 reads TGTGCCAGCAGTGAATATTCTGGGCAGGGCGGTGGTGACGCTTTCTTT.

The V and J genes are TRBV6-4 and TRBJ2-1; 11 nucleotides agree with TRBD2. V trimming: 0 bases; J trimming: 7 bases; junction bases outside the gene matches: 5. The V gene's germline CDR1 is MRHNA and CDR2 SNTAGT. CDR3 length: 16 residues. CDR3 sequence reads: CASSDSGSGRVNEQFF. Written as DNA, the CDR3 is TGTGCCAGCAGTGACTCGGGTAGCGGGAGGGTTAATGAGCAGTTCTTC.

The chain links TRBV3-1 (or the pseudogene TRBV3-2) to TRBJ2-6; 7 nucleotides match TRBD1. V shed 4 bases and J 0 bases; nucleotides not matched to a gene: 12. CDR1 is LGHDT, CDR2 YNNKEL, per germline (reference sequence). The CDR3 length is 19 residues. The CDR3 bases are TGTGCCAGCAGCCCCCCGCTAGGGGGCCAGAGCTCTGGGGCCAACGTCCTGACTTTC. Translating it yields CASSPPLGGQSSGANVLTF.

The chain couples TRBV5-1 to TRBJ2-3; D might be TRBD2 (6 bases). Trimming took 3 bases from V and 3 from J, leaving 14 bases between them. Germline CDR1 SGHRS, CDR2 YFSETQ. The CDR3 runs to 15 residues. CDR3 nucleotides: TGCGCCAGCAGCTATAGCGCGGGGAGGACAGATACGCAGTATTTT. It translates to CASSYSAGRTDTQYF.

Here the CDR3 reads CASSLDRIPYEQYF. The CDR3 DNA reads as TGTGCCAGCAGTTTAGACAGGATCCCGTACGAGCAGTACTTC. The V gene is TRBV27, the J gene TRBJ2-7, with D possibly being TRBD1 (6 bases). The germline CDR1 and CDR2 sequences are MNHEY and SMNVEV (reference sequence). V was clipped by 2 bases and J by 4 bases, with 12 bases between them. The CDR3 sequence is 14 residues long.

The chain employs TRBV5-8 and TRBJ1-1; possible D gene TRBD1, 5 bases. This CDR3 comprises 14 residues. CDR1 is SGHTS and CDR2 is YDEGEE in the germline V gene. Trimming cost V 4 bases and J 1 base, with 11 bases left between them. This chain's CDR3 is CASSRGDANTEAFF. The CDR3 coding sequence is TGTGCCAGCAGCCGCGGGGACGCGAACACTGAAGCTTTCTTT.

The gene calls are TRBV19 and TRBJ1-2; D remains unclear. This CDR3 spans 12 amino acids. Germline CDR1 and CDR2: LNHDA and SQIVND (reference sequence). The V end was cut by 6 bases, the J end by 2 bases, with 7 bases between. CDR3 protein: CASSYRNYGYTF. CDR3 DNA: TGTGCCAGTAGCTACAGAAACTATGGCTACACCTTC.

V and J are TRBV5-1 and TRBJ2-1; 9 bases fit TRBD1. V was clipped by 3 bases and J by 6 bases; unmatched bases: 7. This CDR3 region has 15 residues. The germline V gene has CDR1 SGHRS and CDR2 YFSETQ. CDR3 residues: CASSSTRDRANEQFF. CDR3 DNA sequence: TGCGCCAGCAGCTCCACCAGGGACAGGGCCAATGAGCAGTTCTTC.

This clone appeared a few times. V is TRBV6-4 and J is TRBJ1-1; 8 nucleotides line up with TRBD1. Trimming cost V 4 bases and J 4 bases; bases outside gene matches: 8. Germline assignment: CDR1 MRHNA and CDR2 SNTAGT. The length of the CDR3 is 15 residues. The CDR3 region has the DNA TGTGCCAGCAGTGGGGGCAGGGGGCTTATCACTGAAGCTTTCTTT. Translated: CASSGGRGLITEAFF.

The chain carries TRBV9 and TRBJ1-1; D is uncertain. Germline V gene data show CDR1 as SGDLS and CDR2 as YYNGEE. The CDR3 runs to 13 residues. Trimming took 0 bases from V and 8 from J, leaving 11 bases between them. CDR3: CASSVGVSGEAFF. The CDR3 coding sequence is TGTGCCAGCAGCGTAGGAGTTTCGGGAGAAGCTTTCTTT.

The CDR3 is CASLTGSANTGELFF. The CDR3 DNA reads as TGTGCCAGCTTGACTGGTTCCGCGAACACCGGGGAGCTGTTTTTT. The rearrangement uses TRBV6-5 and TRBJ2-2; D call uncertain. This CDR3 is 15 amino acids long. Trimming stripped 8 bases from V and 0 bases from J, with 13 bases between. Germline assignment: CDR1 MNHEY and CDR2 SVGAGI.

The rearrangement joins TRBV6-5 to TRBJ2-7; 8 bases map to TRBD2. The CDR3 has 14 amino acids. The trim removed 6 bases at V and 6 bases at J, leaving 10 bases unmatched. Looked up from germline, CDR1 is MNHEY and CDR2 is SVGAGI. This CDR3 reads CASRSGGPGGEQYF. The CDR3 DNA reads TGTGCCAGCAGGTCGGGGGGGCCGGGCGGCGAGCAGTACTTC.

This clone occurred once. This CDR3 reads CASSLASGGPYEQYF. CDR3 nucleotide sequence: TGCGCCAGCAGCTTGGCTTCGGGGGGACCCTACGAGCAGTACTTC. The chain carries TRBV5-1 and TRBJ2-7, with 7 bases fitting TRBD2. Germline CDR1 and CDR2: SGHRS and YFSETQ. The CDR3 runs to 15 residues. V trimming: 0 bases; J trimming: 2 bases; junction bases outside the gene matches: 5. The whole variable domain, filled in from reference TRBV5-1 and TRBJ2-7, reads KAGVTQTPRYLIKTRGQQVTLSCSPISGHRSVSWYQQTPGQGLQFLFEYFSETQRNKGNFPGRFSGRQFSNSRSEMNVSTLELGDSALYLCASSLASGGPYEQYFGPGTRLTVT.

This clone has just one count. The V and J genes are TRBV18 and TRBJ1-4, with unresolved D. This CDR3 is 13 amino acids long. The germline V gene has CDR1 KGHSH and CDR2 LQKENI. V lost 1 base, J lost 5 bases, and 5 bases lay in between. CDR3 residues: CASSPLRNEKLFF. The DNA for the CDR3 is TGTGCCAGCTCACCACTGCGCAATGAAAAACTGTTTTTT.

Comment on this clone: Different DNA sequences within this sample yield the same CDR3. This chain connects TRBV5-4 to TRBJ2-2; D is perhaps TRBD2 (6 bases). The germline CDR1 and CDR2 sequences are SGHNT and YYREEE (reference sequence). This CDR3 contains 14 residues. The V gene lost 4 bases and the J gene lost 1 base, with 8 bases spanning the gap. This chain's CDR3 is CASSPGGNTGELFF. The CDR3 DNA reads as TGTGCCAGCAGCCCCGGGGGGAACACCGGGGAGCTGTTTTTT.

The chain is built from TRBV21-1 and TRBJ2-3; the table's D call of TRBD2 was not tested on the DNA. TRBV21-1 is flagged as a pseudogene. There are 17 residues in the CDR3. The CDR3 spells CASSMLSMRGFTDTQYF. The CDR3 DNA reads TGTGCCAGCAGCATGCTTTCCATGCGGGGTTTCACAGATACGCAGTATTTT.

The V call is TRBV29-1, the J call TRBJ2-7, with D possibly matching TRBD2 (5 bases). V gave up 6 bases and J gave up 2 bases, with 14 bases separating them. In germline, CDR1 is SQVTM, CDR2 ANQGSEA. The CDR3 has 13 amino acids. CDR3 sequence reads: CSVLRGSAYEQYF. In DNA form, the CDR3 reads TGCAGCGTCTTACGCGGGTCCGCCTACGAGCAGTACTTC.

V and J are TRBV10-1 and TRBJ2-1, with 10 bases fitting TRBD1. CDR3 length: 16 residues. With 5 bases clipped from V and 4 bases from J, the junction kept 8 bases outside the gene matches. CDR1 is WNHNN and CDR2 is SYGVQD in the germline V gene (reference sequence). CDR3 loop: CASSSGQGGRYNEQFF. For the CDR3, the DNA is TGCGCCAGCAGTTCTGGACAGGGGGGTCGTTACAATGAGCAGTTCTTC.

The rearrangement joins TRBV19 to TRBJ1-5; weak D call: TRBD1 (6 bases). This CDR3 spans 14 amino acids. The ends were cut back, 4 bases at V and 3 bases at J, with 10 bases in the middle. Germline CDR1 is LNHDA and CDR2 is SQIVND (reference sequence). The CDR3 loop is CASSTDRINQPQHF. DNA for the CDR3: TGTGCCAGTAGTACCGACAGGATCAATCAGCCCCAGCATTTT.

This chain uses TRBV2 with TRBJ1-5; D uncertain. The CDR3 extends over 11 amino acids. Germline V gene lookup returns CDR1 SNHLY and CDR2 FYNNEI. Trimming pared 3 bases from V and 5 bases from J, leaving 2 bases between. This CDR3 is CASSDDQPQHF. As DNA, the CDR3 is TGTGCCAGCAGTGACGATCAGCCCCAGCATTTT.

CDR3 region: CASSLGRGTPYNEQFF. The CDR3 DNA sequence: TGTGCCAGCAGCTTAGGTAGGGGAACCCCCTACAATGAGCAGTTCTTC. The V and J genes are TRBV7-9 and TRBJ2-1; possibly TRBD1 for D (5 bases). The V end was cut by 1 base, the J end by 2 bases, with 12 bases between. CDR3 length equals 16 residues. The germline gives CDR1 SEHNR, CDR2 FQNEAQ (reference sequence).